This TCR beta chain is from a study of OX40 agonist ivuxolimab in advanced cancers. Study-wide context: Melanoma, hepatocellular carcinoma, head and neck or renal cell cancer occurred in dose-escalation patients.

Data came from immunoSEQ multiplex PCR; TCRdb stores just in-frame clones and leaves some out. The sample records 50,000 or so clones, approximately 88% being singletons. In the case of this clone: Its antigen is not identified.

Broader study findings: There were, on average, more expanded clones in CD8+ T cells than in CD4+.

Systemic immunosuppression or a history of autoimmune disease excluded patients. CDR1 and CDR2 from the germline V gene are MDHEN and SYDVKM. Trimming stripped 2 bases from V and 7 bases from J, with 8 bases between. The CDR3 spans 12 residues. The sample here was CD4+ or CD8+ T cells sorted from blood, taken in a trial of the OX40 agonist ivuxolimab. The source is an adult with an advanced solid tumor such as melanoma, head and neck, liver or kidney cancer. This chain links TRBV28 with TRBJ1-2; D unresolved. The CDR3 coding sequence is TGTGCCAGCAGTTTAGGAGGGTTTGGCTACACCTTC. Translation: CASSLGGFGYTF.